Listed below are T cell receptor beta chains from one sample, sequenced in a study of blood T cell repertoires in COVID-19. This table comes from immunoSEQ multiplex PCR, and its TCRdb copy is limited to in-frame clones, with some not included. The sample contains 150,000 to 200,000 clones, 70% to 85% of which appear only once. What was sequenced was peripheral blood. The receptors were gathered from a woman in her 40s with COVID-19, enrolled during active disease. Each CDR3 is given with its conserved first and last residue. The D gene is left open where the match is weak. Size is stated for part of the rows, as once, few or many counts, or as a class when the clone is expanded.

j_call,v_call,d_call,clone_size,cdr3_aa,cdr3_nt
TRBJ2-3,TRBV3-1/TRBV3-2,TRBD2,NA,CASSQRASGTDTQYF,TGTGCCAGCAGCCAGCGGGCTAGCGGGACAGATACGCAGTATTTT
TRBJ1-2,TRBV7-8,TRBD1,NA,CASSLGDRGLSSGYTF,TGTGCCAGCAGCTTAGGGGACAGGGGCCTAAGTTCTGGCTACACCTTC
TRBJ2-2,TRBV2,NA,NA,CASNALLTGELFF,TGTGCCAGCAACGCACTATTAACCGGGGAGCTGTTTTTT
TRBJ2-1,TRBV19,TRBD2,NA,CASSKGTSGGSYNEQFF,TGTGCCAGTAGTAAAGGGACTAGCGGGGGCTCCTACAATGAGCAGTTCTTC
TRBJ2-7,TRBV7-3,TRBD2,NA,CASSLVPGGMYEQYF,TGTGCCAGCAGCTTAGTTCCGGGAGGGATGTACGAGCAGTACTTC
TRBJ2-1,TRBV19,TRBD2,NA,CASRLAGAYNEQFF,TGTGCCAGTAGGCTAGCGGGAGCCTACAATGAGCAGTTCTTC
TRBJ1-1,TRBV30,NA,NA,CAWSSTGLAFF,TGTGCCTGGAGTTCGACAGGCCTCGCTTTCTTT
TRBJ2-7,TRBV6-2/TRBV6-3,TRBD2,few,CASSPGTSSYEQYF,TGTGCCAGCAGTCCCGGGACTAGCTCCTACGAGCAGTACTTC
TRBJ2-5,TRBV24-1,TRBD2,few,CATSDLAGGLGTQYF,TGTGCCACCAGTGATTTAGCGGGAGGGCTGGGGACCCAGTACTTC
TRBJ2-3,TRBV5-6,NA,once,CASSLGLRTTTDTQYF,TGTGCCAGCAGCTTGGGTCTCCGGACTACCACAGATACGCAGTATTTT
TRBJ2-1,TRBV27,TRBD2,NA,CASSLLAGVGEQFF,TGTGCCAGCAGTTTATTAGCGGGAGTGGGTGAGCAGTTCTTC
TRBJ2-6,TRBV19,TRBD2,NA,CASRRRGDSFSGANVLTF,TGTGCCAGTAGGCGTCGGGGGGACTCCTTCTCTGGGGCCAACGTCCTGACTTTC
TRBJ1-1,TRBV6-5,TRBD1,few,CASSNALGQGLTFF,TGTGCCAGCAGTAACGCCCTTGGACAGGGTTTGACTTTCTTT
TRBJ2-3,TRBV15,TRBD2,NA,CATSSRLAGTDTQYF,TGTGCCACCAGCAGTAGACTAGCGGGTACAGATACGCAGTATTTT
TRBJ2-5,TRBV18,TRBD1,NA,CASSQTGEETQYF,TGTGCCAGCTCTCAGACAGGGGAGGAGACCCAGTACTTC
TRBJ2-3,TRBV18,NA,NA,CASSGRDTYTDTQYF,TGTGCCAGCTCAGGCCGGGACACCTACACAGATACGCAGTATTTT
TRBJ2-2,TRBV5-1,NA,NA,CASSLDRVGTGELFF,TGCGCCAGCAGCTTGGACAGGGTCGGCACCGGGGAGCTGTTTTTT
TRBJ1-3,TRBV19,NA,once,CAALGTNFGNTIYF,TGTGCCGCCCTGGGCACAAACTTTGGAAACACCATATATTTT
TRBJ2-7,TRBV6-6,NA,NA,CASMTVYEQYF,TGTGCCAGCATGACAGTCTACGAGCAGTACTTC
TRBJ2-5,TRBV28,TRBD1,NA,CASRQGAETQYF,TGTGCCAGCAGACAGGGGGCCGAGACCCAGTACTTC
TRBJ2-2,TRBV2,NA,NA,CASSAGGDTGELFF,TGTGCCAGCAGTGCGGGGGGCGACACCGGGGAGCTGTTTTTT
TRBJ2-4,TRBV11-3,NA,NA,CASSLEGLLAKNIQYF,TGTGCCAGCAGCCTAGAGGGACTCCTAGCCAAAAACATTCAGTACTTC
TRBJ1-2,TRBV30,NA,once,CACTGRVEGYTF,TGTGCCTGTACAGGGCGGGTAGAGGGCTACACCTTC
TRBJ2-7,TRBV3-1/TRBV3-2,TRBD2,NA,CASRRGLAGDEQYF,TGTGCCAGCAGGCGGGGACTAGCGGGAGACGAGCAGTACTTC
TRBJ2-1,TRBV9,NA,NA,CASSPPGTASYNEQFF,TGTGCCAGCAGCCCCCCAGGCACAGCCTCCTACAATGAGCAGTTCTTC
TRBJ2-3,TRBV30,NA,NA,CAWSRTRGTTDTQYF,TGTGCCTGGAGTCGCACCAGGGGAACCACAGATACGCAGTATTTT
TRBJ2-2,TRBV7-3,NA,once,CASSPWGPGELFF,TGTGCCAGCAGCCCCTGGGGGCCCGGGGAGCTGTTTTTT
TRBJ2-2,TRBV6-4,NA,NA,CASKSTANTGELFF,TGTGCCAGCAAATCGACAGCGAACACCGGGGAGCTGTTTTTT
TRBJ1-2,TRBV30,TRBD1,NA,CAWSVQQGGGYTF,TGTGCCTGGAGTGTACAACAGGGGGGAGGCTACACCTTC
TRBJ2-5,TRBV19,NA,NA,CASSIAPLGVSETQYF,TGTGCCAGTAGTATAGCTCCCCTGGGAGTGTCGGAGACCCAGTACTTC
TRBJ2-2,TRBV7-8,TRBD2,NA,CASSTGLGVGELFF,TGTGCCAGCAGCACCGGACTAGGGGTCGGGGAGCTGTTTTTT
TRBJ1-5,TRBV16,NA,NA,CASSQRGRDSNQPQHF,TGTGCCAGCAGCCAACGGGGAAGGGATAGCAATCAGCCCCAGCATTTT
TRBJ2-1,TRBV20-1,NA,NA,CSSKMRDEQFF,TGCAGTTCCAAGATGAGGGATGAGCAGTTCTTC
TRBJ1-2,TRBV30,NA,NA,CACGGGDRRGYTF,TGTGCCTGCGGAGGGGGGGACCGGAGGGGCTACACCTTC
TRBJ1-4,TRBV28,TRBD1,NA,CASRHYRGQEKLFF,TGTGCCAGCAGACATTACAGGGGGCAAGAAAAACTGTTTTTT
TRBJ1-2,TRBV3-1/TRBV3-2,NA,NA,CASSPPTAFYGYTF,TGTGCCAGCAGCCCGCCGACAGCCTTCTATGGCTACACCTTC
TRBJ2-1,TRBV19,TRBD2,few,CASSIGLADEQFF,TGTGCCAGTAGTATTGGACTAGCAGATGAGCAGTTCTTC
TRBJ1-4,TRBV25-1,NA,NA,CASSESAGYREKLFF,TGTGCCAGCAGTGAATCGGCAGGTTACCGTGAAAAACTGTTTTTT
TRBJ2-3,TRBV10-1,NA,NA,CASSEFTGGTDTQYF,TGCGCCAGCAGTGAGTTTACGGGGGGCACAGATACGCAGTATTTT
TRBJ2-5,TRBV25-1,TRBD1,NA,CASSDDRGLETQYF,TGTGCCAGCAGCGATGACAGGGGCTTGGAGACCCAGTACTTC
TRBJ2-3,TRBV5-4,TRBD2,NA,CASSFSGGSTDTQYF,TGTGCCAGCAGCTTTTCGGGGGGAAGCACAGATACGCAGTATTTT
TRBJ2-1,TRBV27,TRBD2,NA,CASSSRGTSSYNEQFF,TGTGCCAGCAGTTCAAGAGGGACTAGCTCCTACAATGAGCAGTTCTTC
TRBJ2-7,TRBV5-4,TRBD2,few,CASSLGGLAGNYEQYF,TGTGCCAGCAGCTTGGGGGGACTAGCGGGCAACTACGAGCAGTACTTC
TRBJ1-6,TRBV28,NA,NA,CASSLGQYNSPLHF,TGTGCCAGCAGTTTAGGACAGTATAATTCACCCCTCCACTTT